These T cell receptor beta chains were read from a single sample in a study of post-analysis software for immune sequencing data. TCRdb processed the PCR reads anew with MiXCR; each CDR3 protein has one entry. The sample contains approximately 460,000 distinct CDR3 sequences, under 55% of which appear only once. Source material: blood. Source of these receptors: a girl aged 5-17 years with multiple sclerosis. Each CDR3 is given with its conserved first and last residue. A D gene is named only where the DNA matches it firmly. Size tells how often a clone was seen (once, few, many) or the class of an expanded clone, and some rows leave it out.

cdr3_aa | cdr3_nt | cdr3_length | clone_size | v_call | d_call | j_call
CASSPGQGLYEQYF | TGTGCCAGCAGCCCTGGACAGGGACTCTACGAGCAGTACTTC | 14 | few | TRBV28 | TRBD1 | TRBJ2-7
CASKEQGGTEAFF | TGCGCCAGCAAGGAACAGGGCGGGACTGAAGCTTTCTTT | 13 | - | TRBV5-1 | - | TRBJ1-1
CASSQDLGGDEKLFF | TGCGCCAGCAGCCAAGATTTGGGTGGAGATGAAAAACTGTTTTTT | 15 | few | TRBV4-1 | - | TRBJ1-4
CASSLGRPSTDTQYF | TGCGCCAGCAGCTTAGGTCGTCCGAGCACAGATACGCAGTATTTT | 15 | few | TRBV5-1 | - | TRBJ2-3
CASSVERGYTF | TGTGCCAGCAGCGTAGAGAGAGGCTACACCTTC | 11 | once | TRBV9 | - | TRBJ1-2
CASSQSTGGDTQYF | TGTGCCAGCAGCCAATCGACTGGGGGAGATACGCAGTATTTT | 14 | - | TRBV6-5 | - | TRBJ2-3
CAISEPPGSVSDTQYF | TGTGCCATCAGTGAGCCGCCTGGTAGCGTATCGGATACGCAGTATTTT | 16 | few | TRBV10-3 | - | TRBJ2-3
CASSLATVTDTQYF | TGTGCCAGCAGCTTAGCCACAGTTACAGATACGCAGTATTTT | 14 | - | TRBV7-2 | - | TRBJ2-3
CATSDPTSGSVNEQFF | TGTGCCACCAGTGATCCCACTAGCGGGAGTGTGAATGAGCAGTTCTTC | 16 | few | TRBV24-1 | TRBD2 | TRBJ2-1
CASSLEVAGDETQYF | TGCGCCAGCAGCTTGGAGGTAGCGGGAGACGAGACCCAGTACTTC | 15 | - | TRBV5-1 | TRBD2 | TRBJ2-5
CASSVDPGEETQYF | TGTGCCAGCAGCGTAGACCCAGGGGAAGAGACCCAGTACTTC | 14 | few | TRBV9 | - | TRBJ2-5